What follows are 10 T cell receptor beta chains derived from one specimen sequenced in a study of blood T cell repertoires in COVID-19. The method was immunoSEQ multiplex PCR; TCRdb's version includes in-frame clones alone and lacks a portion of them. The repertoire has over 250,000 clones, roughly 90% of them found once; the top ten carry 2.6%. The material sequenced was PBMCs or T cells enriched from blood (not recorded which). Receptors originate from a man aged 60-69 years who had recovered from COVID-19.

In this sample, this clone turned up once. The chain joins TRBV5-6 to TRBJ1-4, with TRBD1 identical over 7 bases. Germline V gene sequence: CDR1 SGHDT, CDR2 YYEEEE. Trimming cost V 1 base and J 8 bases; bases outside gene matches: 8. This CDR3 contains 15 residues. As DNA, the CDR3 is TGTGCCAGCAGCTTGTTCGACAGGGTCGGCGAAAAACTGTTTTTT. The encoded protein is CASSLFDRVGEKLFF.

In its sample, this clone was seen once. The rearrangement links TRBV5-1 to TRBJ1-4; tentatively, D is TRBD1 (6 bases). CDR3 length: 13 residues. Germline CDR1 reads SGHRS; CDR2 reads YFSETQ. Trimming shortened V by 4 bases and J by 7 bases, and 11 bases separated the two germline ends. CDR3 in amino acids: CASSREGVEKLFF. CDR3 coding DNA: TGCGCCAGCAGCCGCGAGGGGGTTGAAAAACTGTTTTTT.

The chain has TRBV11-2 and TRBJ1-6; possible D gene TRBD1, 5 bases. V was cut by 5 bases and J by 6 bases, with 23 bases left in between. Looked up from germline, CDR1 is SGHAT and CDR2 is FQNNGV. CDR3 length: 18 amino acids. CDR3 residues: CASSLVPVQQAFNSPLHF. The CDR3 coding sequence is TGTGCCAGCAGCCTGGTGCCGGTACAACAGGCGTTTAATTCACCCCTCCACTTT.

The sample holds one count of this clone. This chain connects TRBV9 to TRBJ1-5, with 10 bases matching TRBD1. After removal of 3 bases from V and 3 bases from J, the junction contained 3 bases not matched to a gene. The germline gives CDR1 SGDLS, CDR2 YYNGEE. The CDR3 length is 15 residues. The CDR3 bases are TGTGCCAGCAGCGCCGGGACAGGGGTCAATCAGCCCCAGCATTTT. Protein: CASSAGTGVNQPQHF.

The chain joins TRBV3-1 (or the pseudogene TRBV3-2) to TRBJ2-1, with 9 bases aligning to TRBD2. V lost 0 bases and J lost 4; bases outside the gene matches: 4. The CDR3 is made up of 16 amino acids. Per germline, CDR1 LGHDT and CDR2 YNNKEL (reference sequence). The CDR3 spells CASSQESSGRYNEQFF. CDR3 bases: TGTGCCAGCAGCCAAGAGTCGAGCGGGAGGTACAATGAGCAGTTCTTC.

The chain recombines TRBV6-5 with TRBJ2-7; 9 positions agree with TRBD1. The V and J ends lost 2 bases and 3 bases, in that order; junction bases with no gene match: 8. This CDR3 comprises 16 residues. Germline CDR1 reads MNHEY; CDR2 reads SVGAGI. CDR3 sequence reads: CASSYPKGTGNYEQYF. The CDR3 DNA reads as TGTGCCAGCAGTTACCCGAAGGGGACAGGGAACTACGAGCAGTACTTC.

This chain links TRBV4-1 with TRBJ2-1, with D tentatively TRBD1 (6 bases). CDR3 length: 19 residues. Germline CDR1 is MGHRA and CDR2 is YSYEKL. Trimming took off 0 bases at V and 3 bases at J, with 21 bases between the two ends. CDR3 in DNA: TGCGCCAGCAGCCAAGACTTGGACAGAATCGGACCCAGCTACAATGAGCAGTTCTTC. Translating gives CASSQDLDRIGPSYNEQFF.

J is TRBJ1-6 and V is TRBV9, with no clear D. This CDR3 comprises 14 residues. The V and J ends lost 4 bases and 6 bases respectively, with 11 bases between them. Germline V gene data show CDR1 as SGDLS and CDR2 as YYNGEE. The CDR3 spells CASSPMTRNSPLHF. CDR3 in DNA: TGTGCCAGCAGCCCAATGACACGTAATTCACCCCTCCACTTT.

The chain has TRBV11-3 and TRBJ1-1, with TRBD1 matching over 11 bases. Looked up from germline, CDR1 is SGHNT and CDR2 is YENEEA. The CDR3 totals 17 residues. Unmatched junction bases numbered 19, after V lost 5 bases and J lost 11 bases. The CDR3 loop reads CASSDPRTGGHLRRAFF. Written as DNA, the CDR3 is TGTGCCAGCAGCGACCCCCGGACAGGGGGCCACCTCAGGAGGGCTTTCTTT.

This clone has only one observation. This rearrangement joins TRBV5-1 to TRBJ2-5; 10 nucleotides agree with TRBD1. The germline gives CDR1 SGHRS, CDR2 YFSETQ. V shed 3 bases, J shed 5 bases, and the junction held 4 bases outside the gene matches. This CDR3 is built from 14 residues. DNA of the CDR3: TGCGCCAGCAGCTGGGGGACAGGGGTGGAGACCCAGTACTTC. It is translated as CASSWGTGVETQYF.